This note documents a single TCR beta chain sequence. This receptor's antigen is unknown. No qualities accompany the bases; no much larger clone lies one base away. The junction shows trimming of 1 base on V and 6 bases on J, plus 3 bases between the germline ends. According to the germline V gene (reference sequence), CDR1 reads SEHNR and CDR2 reads FQNEAQ. The CDR3 has 12 amino acids, counting the end cysteine and phenylalanine. The DNA shown is the 36-base CDR3, in frame from base 1. This sample is drawn from a study of blood T cell repertoires in COVID-19 (TCRdb year 2020). Study-level background: Samples from collaborators originated in the United States, Italy and Spain and spanned both the acute and convalescent phases of COVID-19. Subjects who had been exposed to COVID-19, were actively infected with it, or had recovered from it provided the deeply sampled blood TCRbeta repertoires that made up the dataset. Samples came from the ongoing ImmuneRACE study (first 160 participants) plus 1,254 subjects from 6 global collaborators. The prospective study material was composed of cDNA or gDNA derived from T cells, B-cell-depleted T cells, or PBMCs. The repertoires were made available in a free public database intended to serve as a resource for research on the immune response to SARS-CoV-2. Where available, HLA class I and class II types were taken from metadata supplied by the sample provider and were not determined by assay-based typing. A de-identified subject ID, COVID-19 status, age in years and sex were almost always included in the sample metadata. Broad study findings and their caveats: The amount of clinical and demographic metadata varied by source and participant and was provided uncurated.

The immunoSEQ Assay, a bias-controlled multiplex PCR, was used to amplify TCRbeta CDR3 regions from genomic DNA. The paper's processing steps were these. The number of nucleated cells in each sample was estimated from the amplification of reference gene primers within the assay. To quantify the absolute abundance of each unique TCRbeta CDR3 rearrangement, sequence reads were collapsed and filtered. Productive Simpson clonality was computed per sample as the square root of Simpson's diversity index over productive rearrangements. In its TCRdb copy, this immuneACCESS table keeps in-frame sequences only and misses some clones. Where compared with another copy, unresolved V genes explain less than half of these, and the others have no known cause. The V and J calls and the clone size are those of that table, but D and trimming were determined from the DNA. The sample table holds around 160,000 clones, of which around 81% were seen once. The ten largest clones capture roughly 8% of the sample.

Collaborating institutions collected whole blood in K2EDTA tubes following their own protocols. For TCRbeta analysis, collaborators shipped samples as frozen whole blood, isolated PBMCs, or DNA extracted from either of those sample types. The receptor's source is a human donor with acute or convalescent COVID-19. The donor label of this sample is uncertain. The sequence is built from TRBV7-9 and TRBJ2-2; the D gene remains uncertain. Sequencing was done on a sample of peripheral blood. Here the CDR3 is given as CASSLDSGELFF. The DNA sequence follows: TGTGCCAGCAGCTTAGACTCCGGGGAGCTGTTTTTT.